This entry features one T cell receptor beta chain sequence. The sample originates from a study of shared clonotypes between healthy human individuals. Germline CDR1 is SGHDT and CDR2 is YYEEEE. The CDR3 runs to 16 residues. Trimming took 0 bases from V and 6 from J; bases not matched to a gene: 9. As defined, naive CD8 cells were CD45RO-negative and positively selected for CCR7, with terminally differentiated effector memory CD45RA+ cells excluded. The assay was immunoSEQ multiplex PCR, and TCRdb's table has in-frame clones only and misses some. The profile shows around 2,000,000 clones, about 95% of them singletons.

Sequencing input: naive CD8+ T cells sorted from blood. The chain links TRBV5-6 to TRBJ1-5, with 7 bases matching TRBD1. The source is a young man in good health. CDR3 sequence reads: CASSLALAGGRQPQHF. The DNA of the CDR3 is TGTGCCAGCAGCTTGGCATTGGCAGGGGGACGTCAGCCCCAGCATTTT.